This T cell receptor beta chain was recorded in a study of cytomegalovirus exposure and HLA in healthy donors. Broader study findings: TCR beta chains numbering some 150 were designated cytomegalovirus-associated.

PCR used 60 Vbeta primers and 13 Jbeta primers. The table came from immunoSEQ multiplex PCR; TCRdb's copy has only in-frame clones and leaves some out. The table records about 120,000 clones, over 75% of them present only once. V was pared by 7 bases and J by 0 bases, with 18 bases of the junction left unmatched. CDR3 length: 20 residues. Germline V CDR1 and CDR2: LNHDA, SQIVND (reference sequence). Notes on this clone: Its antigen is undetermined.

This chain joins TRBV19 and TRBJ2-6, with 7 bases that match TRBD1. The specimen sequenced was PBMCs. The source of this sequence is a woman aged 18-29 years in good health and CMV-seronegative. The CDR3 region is CASTSLDRDDFFSGANVLTF. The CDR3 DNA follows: TGTGCCAGTACTTCCCTCGACAGGGACGACTTTTTCTCTGGGGCCAACGTCCTGACTTTC.